This is a list of T cell receptor beta chains from one sample in a study of shared clonotypes between healthy human individuals. Only in-frame clones appear in the TCRdb table, and some are missing; sequencing was by immunoSEQ multiplex PCR. The sample includes about a million clones, 70% to 80% seen only once; the top ten take approximately 0.95%. Input material: memory CD4+ T cells from PBMCs. Receptor source: a man aged 18 to 29 in good health. Some clones in this sample may be carry-over from other donors' samples. Both conserved end residues are part of each CDR3. Fields, in order: clone size, V gene, D gene, CDR3 length, J gene, CDR3 protein, CDR3 DNA. D genes are given only for firm matches. The size entry is marked missing in some rows and otherwise reads once, few, many or a size class.

clone size: .; V gene: TRBV10-3; D gene: .; CDR3 length: 14; J gene: TRBJ2-5; CDR3 protein: CAISESRDSETQYF; CDR3 DNA: TGTGCCATCAGTGAATCTAGGGACTCGGAGACCCAGTACTTC
clone size: .; V gene: TRBV2; D gene: TRBD1; CDR3 length: 14; J gene: TRBJ2-5; CDR3 protein: CASSEWDRAETQYF; CDR3 DNA: TGTGCCAGCAGTGAATGGGACAGGGCAGAGACCCAGTACTTC
clone size: .; V gene: TRBV4-2; D gene: .; CDR3 length: 16; J gene: TRBJ2-7; CDR3 protein: CASSQATRNPPYEQYF; CDR3 DNA: TGTGCCAGCAGCCAAGCCACCAGGAATCCTCCTTACGAGCAGTACTTC
clone size: .; V gene: TRBV7-3; D gene: .; CDR3 length: 14; J gene: TRBJ1-2; CDR3 protein: CASSLAASNYGYTF; CDR3 DNA: TGTGCCAGCAGCTTAGCAGCCTCTAACTATGGCTACACCTTC
clone size: .; V gene: TRBV7-9; D gene: TRBD1; CDR3 length: 15; J gene: TRBJ2-2; CDR3 protein: CASSRDRTNTGELFF; CDR3 DNA: TGTGCCAGCAGCCGGGACAGGACGAACACCGGGGAGCTGTTTTTT
clone size: .; V gene: TRBV4-3; D gene: .; CDR3 length: 14; J gene: TRBJ1-1; CDR3 protein: CASSQDLRETEAFF; CDR3 DNA: TGCGCCAGCAGCCAAGATTTGAGGGAAACTGAAGCTTTCTTT
clone size: .; V gene: TRBV25-1; D gene: .; CDR3 length: 15; J gene: TRBJ2-3; CDR3 protein: CASSELGSHTDTQYF; CDR3 DNA: TGTGCCAGCAGTGAACTTGGGTCCCACACAGATACGCAGTATTTT
clone size: few; V gene: TRBV11-2; D gene: TRBD1; CDR3 length: 15; J gene: TRBJ1-4; CDR3 protein: CASSPIDRVNEKLFF; CDR3 DNA: TGTGCCAGCAGCCCGATCGACAGGGTTAATGAAAAACTGTTTTTT
clone size: .; V gene: TRBV27; D gene: .; CDR3 length: 15; J gene: TRBJ1-3; CDR3 protein: CASSPQTVPGNTIYF; CDR3 DNA: TGTGCCAGCAGTCCTCAGACAGTCCCTGGAAACACCATATATTTT
clone size: .; V gene: TRBV28; D gene: .; CDR3 length: 22; J gene: TRBJ1-1; CDR3 protein: CASSLSSVDGRAFLGFGTEAFF; CDR3 DNA: TGTGCCAGCAGTCTTTCCTCAGTGGATGGCAGGGCTTTTCTGGGATTTGGGACTGAAGCTTTCTTT
clone size: .; V gene: TRBV11-1; D gene: .; CDR3 length: 13; J gene: TRBJ2-1; CDR3 protein: CASGKSSYNEQFF; CDR3 DNA: TGTGCCAGCGGGAAGAGCTCCTACAATGAGCAGTTCTTC
clone size: .; V gene: TRBV7-9; D gene: .; CDR3 length: 15; J gene: TRBJ1-2; CDR3 protein: CASSLVGRGFYGYTF; CDR3 DNA: TGTGCCAGCAGCTTAGTTGGTCGGGGGTTTTATGGCTACACCTTC
clone size: .; V gene: TRBV2; D gene: .; CDR3 length: 14; J gene: TRBJ2-3; CDR3 protein: CASNRVSSTDTQYF; CDR3 DNA: TGTGCCAGCAATAGGGTATCTAGCACAGATACGCAGTATTTT
clone size: .; V gene: TRBV28; D gene: .; CDR3 length: 12; J gene: TRBJ1-2; CDR3 protein: CASKVPPYGYTF; CDR3 DNA: TGTGCCAGCAAAGTCCCTCCCTACGGCTACACCTTC
clone size: .; V gene: TRBV7-3; D gene: TRBD2; CDR3 length: 15; J gene: TRBJ2-3; CDR3 protein: CASSPTSGRTDTQYF; CDR3 DNA: TGTGCCAGCAGTCCGACTAGCGGACGCACAGATACGCAGTATTTT
clone size: .; V gene: TRBV27; D gene: .; CDR3 length: 14; J gene: TRBJ2-7; CDR3 protein: CASSLKDSSYEQYF; CDR3 DNA: TGTGCCAGCAGTTTAAAAGACAGCTCCTACGAGCAGTACTTC
clone size: many; V gene: TRBV6-5; D gene: TRBD1; CDR3 length: 15; J gene: TRBJ2-7; CDR3 protein: CASRANTGVTYEQYF; CDR3 DNA: TGTGCCAGCAGGGCGAATACAGGGGTGACCTACGAGCAGTACTTC
clone size: .; V gene: TRBV11-3; D gene: .; CDR3 length: 14; J gene: TRBJ2-3; CDR3 protein: CASSLELAADTQYF; CDR3 DNA: TGTGCCAGCAGCTTAGAATTGGCGGCAGATACGCAGTATTTT
clone size: .; V gene: TRBV18; D gene: .; CDR3 length: 13; J gene: TRBJ2-5; CDR3 protein: CASSITHQETQYF; CDR3 DNA: TGTGCCAGCTCAATAACCCACCAAGAGACCCAGTACTTC
clone size: .; V gene: TRBV4-3; D gene: .; CDR3 length: 16; J gene: TRBJ1-3; CDR3 protein: CASSQGNQGTGNTIYF; CDR3 DNA: TGCGCCAGCAGCCAAGGGAATCAGGGGACTGGAAACACCATATATTTT
clone size: .; V gene: TRBV7-9; D gene: .; CDR3 length: 15; J gene: TRBJ1-3; CDR3 protein: CASRWTGGTGNTIYF; CDR3 DNA: TGTGCCAGCAGATGGACTGGCGGCACTGGAAACACCATATATTTT
clone size: .; V gene: TRBV9; D gene: .; CDR3 length: 16; J gene: TRBJ2-7; CDR3 protein: CASSVAPQSDYYEQYF; CDR3 DNA: TGTGCCAGCAGCGTAGCCCCTCAAAGCGATTACTACGAGCAGTACTTC
clone size: .; V gene: TRBV28; D gene: TRBD1; CDR3 length: 14; J gene: TRBJ2-5; CDR3 protein: CASRGQGVRWAQYF; CDR3 DNA: TGTGCCAGCAGGGGACAGGGGGTCCGTTGGGCCCAGTACTTC
clone size: .; V gene: TRBV4-1; D gene: TRBD1; CDR3 length: 15; J gene: TRBJ2-7; CDR3 protein: CASSTGTGGTYEQYF; CDR3 DNA: TGCGCCAGCAGCACCGGGACAGGGGGAACCTACGAGCAGTACTTC
clone size: .; V gene: TRBV7-9; D gene: .; CDR3 length: 16; J gene: TRBJ1-4; CDR3 protein: CASSGDFPGANEKLFF; CDR3 DNA: TGTGCCAGCAGCGGGGACTTTCCAGGGGCTAATGAAAAACTGTTTTTT
clone size: .; V gene: TRBV7-9; D gene: .; CDR3 length: 12; J gene: TRBJ2-7; CDR3 protein: CASSQTGYEQYF; CDR3 DNA: TGTGCCAGCAGTCAAACAGGATACGAGCAGTACTTC